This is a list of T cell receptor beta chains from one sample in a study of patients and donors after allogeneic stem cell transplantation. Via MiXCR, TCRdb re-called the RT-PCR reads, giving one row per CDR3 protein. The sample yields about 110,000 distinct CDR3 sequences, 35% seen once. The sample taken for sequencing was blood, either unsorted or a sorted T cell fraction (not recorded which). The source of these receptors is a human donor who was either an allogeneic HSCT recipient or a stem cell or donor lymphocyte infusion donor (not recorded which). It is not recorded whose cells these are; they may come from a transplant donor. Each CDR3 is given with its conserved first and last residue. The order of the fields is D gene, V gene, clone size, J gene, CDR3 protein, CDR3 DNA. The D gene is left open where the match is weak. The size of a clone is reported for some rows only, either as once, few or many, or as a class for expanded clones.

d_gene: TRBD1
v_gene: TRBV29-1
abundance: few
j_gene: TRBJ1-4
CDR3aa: CSASGTGSNEKLFF
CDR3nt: TGCAGCGCTTCTGGGACAGGGTCTAATGAAAAACTGTTTTTT

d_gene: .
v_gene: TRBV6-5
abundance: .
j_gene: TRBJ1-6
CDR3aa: CASSYFFGSNSPLHF
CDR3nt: TGTGCCAGCAGTTACTTCTTCGGGTCGAATTCACCCCTCCACTTT

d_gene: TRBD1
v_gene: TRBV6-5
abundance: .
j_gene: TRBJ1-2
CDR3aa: CASRPGQAGGYTF
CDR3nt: TGTGCCAGCAGACCTGGACAGGCGGGAGGCTACACCTTC

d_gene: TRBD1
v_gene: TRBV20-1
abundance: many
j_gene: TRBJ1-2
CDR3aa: CSARHGQGRFGGYTF
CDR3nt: TGCAGTGCTAGACACGGACAGGGAAGGTTCGGCGGCTACACCTTC

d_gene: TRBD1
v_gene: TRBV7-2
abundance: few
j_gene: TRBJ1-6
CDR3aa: CASSPGTVRVGSPLHF
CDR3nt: TGTGCCAGCAGCCCAGGGACAGTTAGAGTTGGTTCACCCCTCCACTTT

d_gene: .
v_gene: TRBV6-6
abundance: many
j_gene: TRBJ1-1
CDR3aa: CASSYFQSNTEAFF
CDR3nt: TGTGCCAGCAGTTATTTTCAGTCGAACACTGAAGCTTTCTTT

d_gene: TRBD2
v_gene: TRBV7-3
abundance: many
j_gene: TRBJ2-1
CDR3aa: CASSLKGTNERGDEQFF
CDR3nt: TGTGCCAGCAGCTTAAAGGGGACTAATGAGCGGGGCGATGAGCAGTTCTTC

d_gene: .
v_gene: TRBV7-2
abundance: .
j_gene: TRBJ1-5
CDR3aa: CASSLWTSNQPQHF
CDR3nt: TGTGCCAGCAGCTTGTGGACTAGCAATCAGCCCCAGCATTTT

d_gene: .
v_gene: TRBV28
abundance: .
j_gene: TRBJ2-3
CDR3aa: CASKVGVSTDTQYF
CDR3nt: TGTGCCAGCAAGGTGGGAGTATCCACAGATACGCAGTATTTT

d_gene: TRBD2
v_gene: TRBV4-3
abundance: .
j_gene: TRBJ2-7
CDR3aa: CASSQQGTSGSYEQYF
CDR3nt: TGCGCCAGCAGCCAGCAAGGGACTAGCGGCTCCTACGAGCAGTACTTC

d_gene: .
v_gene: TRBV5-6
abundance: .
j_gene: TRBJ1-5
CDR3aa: CASSFWTARYNQPQHF
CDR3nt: TGTGCCAGCAGCTTCTGGACGGCAAGATACAATCAGCCCCAGCATTTT